This TCR beta chain is from a study of a mutant IDH1 vaccine in newly diagnosed glioma. Specified time point: week 35, safety follow-up. One vaccine dose held 300 ug of mutant IDH1 20-mer peptide and came with topical imiquimod. With respect to this clone: The antigen is undetermined.

Clones were sequenced by immunoSEQ multiplex PCR, and TCRdb holds only the in-frame ones, with some missing. The table has more than 55,000 clones, approximately 81% seen once; the top ten hold about 4.2%. The V end was cut by 7 bases, the J end by 6 bases, with 10 bases between. The CDR3 consists of 12 residues. The germline CDR1 and CDR2 sequences are SNHLY and FYNNEI. This clonotype was sampled from a man aged 25 to 40 with glioma. The chain joins TRBV2 to TRBJ1-5; D is unresolved. The specimen comprised PBMCs, sampled from a glioma patient whose treatment included an IDH1 peptide vaccine. CDR3 protein: CASTLDGQPQHF. CDR3 nucleotides: TGTGCCAGCACTCTGGACGGTCAGCCCCAGCATTTT.